The clone carrying this TCR beta chain was seen more than once but under ten times. Its antigen is not identified. With V trimmed by 4 bases and J by 5 bases, 12 bases remained unmatched. The CDR3 is 15 residues long. Germline values: CDR1 DFQATT, CDR2 SNEGSKA (reference sequence). This entry belongs to a study of identical twins. General observations from the study: Weaker excess twin sharing was seen among beta out-of-frame sequences. Because invariant MAIT and iNKT cells could be present, zero-insertion analyses could be partly confounded.

TCRdb re-analysed the 5' RACE reads in MiXCR, keeping a single row per CDR3 protein. Of hundreds of thousands of distinct CDR3 sequences listed, more than 13% are singletons. The chain uses TRBV20-1 and TRBJ2-3; TRBD1 aligns across 7 bases. Sequencing was done on a sample of memory (CD45RO+) T cells sorted from blood. This receptor was taken from a woman aged 18 to 35 in good health. The CDR3, as DNA: TGCAGTGCTATAGCGAGACAGGGCACCCGAGATACGCAGTATTTT. This gives the protein CSAIARQGTRDTQYF.